This TCR beta chain comes out of a study of persistence of HIV-infected CD4 T cells. Background on the study: CD4+ T cells responding to CMV or HIV-1 Gag were isolated.

Per the germline V gene, CDR1 is WSHSY and CDR2 is SAAADI. The CDR3 runs 14 residues. V shed 3 bases and J 15 bases; nucleotides not matched to a gene: 11. Study-level results: Degenerate expanded CDR3beta sequences were enriched among CMV- and Gag-responding cells. TCR oligoclonality correlated with proviral oligoclonality in the same sorted populations.

This was the immunoSEQ version 4 assay in survey mode. The assay was immunoSEQ multiplex PCR, and TCRdb's table has in-frame clones only and misses some. Here the sample spans about 36,000 clones, over 75% being singletons. The stimulus was an HIV-1 Gag 15-mer peptide pool, 0.95 to 1 ug/peptide/mL. Memory cells lacking CD40L and CD69 with high CD45RO were sorted. Notes on this clone: The antigen is undetermined.

The chain recombines TRBV10-2 with TRBJ2-4; 10 nucleotides agree with TRBD2. This receptor was identified in an adult with HIV. The donor label of this sample is uncertain. The source material was cultured CD4+ T cells from PBMCs, sampled from a patient who received antiretroviral therapy. CDR3 sequence: CASSDGQRGGEGYF. The CDR3 DNA reads TGCGCCAGCAGTGACGGCCAGCGGGGGGGCGAGGGGTACTTC.